This TCR beta chain was sequenced during a study of CD8 T cells in ankylosing spondylitis. Whole-study findings and limits: Reports say disease-linked clones showed up significantly more in matched ankylosing spondylitis synovial fluid. Roughly eight highly homologous variants formed a TCR beta motif that appeared characteristic of ankylosing spondylitis blood. Peripheral blood held disease-linked clones only at relatively low frequency, and these were CD8+.

Details on this clonotype: No antigen is known for it. Mismatch with germline at one junction end may stem from a read error.

TCRdb re-called the 5' RACE reads with MiXCR, one entry per CDR3 protein. The sample holds 150,000 to 250,000 distinct CDR3 sequences, around 13% seen once. The TCR comes from a male donor with ankylosing spondylitis or in good health (not recorded which). Material: blood, either unsorted or a sorted T cell fraction (not recorded which).

The chain's CDR3 is CACSHYRGVGETQYF. In DNA form, the CDR3 reads TGTGCCTGCAGCCATTACAGGGGGGTAGGGGAGACCCAGTACTTC. The chain employs TRBV7-8 and TRBJ2-5; 8 bases align to TRBD1. Germline CDR1 and CDR2: SGHVS and FQNEAQ. The CDR3 is 15 residues long.